Ten or more counts support the clone carrying this TCR beta chain. Its cognate antigen is unknown. Germline V lookup: CDR1 MNHNS, CDR2 SASEGT. The CDR3 length is 15 residues. V was cut by 2 bases and J by 3 bases, with 11 bases left in between. The sample is drawn from a study of neurological immune-mediated disorders. Study background: In a group of around 35 multiple sclerosis patients, approximately 30 had the relapsing-remitting type and 3 had the secondary progressive type.

Whole-study findings and limits: The phylogenetic placement of 18 of 34 multiple sclerosis patients' repertoires in one related-CDR3 cluster constitutes a possible signature. HTLV-1-associated myelopathy displayed the greatest TCR clonal expansion, and multiple sclerosis exhibited the smallest, lower than that of healthy controls. There were no CDR3 amino acid sequences shared by expanded clones across subjects, a result suggesting private repertoires in all groups.

TCRdb re-called the 5' RACE reads through MiXCR, storing one row per CDR3 protein. The data contain 55,000 to 65,000 distinct CDR3 sequences, 3.5% to 4.5% of them singletons. The sequenced sample consisted of PBMCs. V is TRBV6-1 and J is TRBJ2-1, with D hard to call. The TCR originated in a woman in her fifties or sixties with multiple sclerosis. CDR3 in DNA: TGTGCCAGCAGTGAAAGCAAGAGCCTCTACAATGAGCAGTTCTTC. Translation gives CASSESKSLYNEQFF.